These T cell receptor beta chains were read from a single sample in a study of response to subunit inactivated influenza vaccine. In TCRdb, the RT-PCR reads were re-called with MiXCR into one record per CDR3 protein. This repertoire shows about 520,000 distinct CDR3 sequences, around 7.7% found once; its top ten account for under 15%. This sample comprised PBMCs from blood, obtained roughly 24 months after vaccination. Receptors originate from a man aged 50 to 69 who received an inactivated influenza vaccine. The CDR3 runs from the conserved cysteine through the conserved F or W. A D gene is named only where the DNA matches it firmly. Clone size is not always given. Where it is, it says once, few, many or a class for expanded clones.

d_gene	abundance	len	v_gene	j_gene	CDR3aa	CDR3nt
.	.	12	TRBV29-1	TRBJ2-5	CSVEDDPETQYF	TGCAGCGTTGAAGACGATCCGGAGACCCAGTACTTC
.	few	14	TRBV5-1	TRBJ2-7	CASSPDGLSGEQYF	TGCGCCAGCAGCCCGGACGGGCTATCGGGGGAGCAGTACTTC
.	.	13	TRBV5-1	TRBJ2-7	CASSPSSTYEQYF	TGCGCCAGCAGCCCATCAAGTACTTACGAGCAGTACTTC
.	many	15	TRBV12-3/TRBV12-4	TRBJ2-7	CASSLKGGQSGEQYF	TGTGCCAGCAGTTTAAAGGGGGGACAGTCGGGCGAGCAGTACTTC
.	many	13	TRBV29-1	TRBJ1-2	CSVEATGVYGYTF	TGCAGCGTTGAGGCGACAGGTGTCTATGGCTACACCTTC
.	.	14	TRBV5-8	TRBJ1-4	CASSLPGVGEKLFF	TGTGCCAGCAGCTTGCCAGGGGTCGGTGAAAAACTGTTTTTT
.	few	13	TRBV12-3/TRBV12-4	TRBJ1-4	CASSLSIGEKLFF	TGTGCCAGCAGTTTATCGATCGGCGAAAAACTGTTTTTT
.	many	13	TRBV12-3/TRBV12-4	TRBJ1-6	CASRDSNNSPLHF	TGTGCCAGCAGGGACAGCAATAATTCACCCCTCCACTTT
TRBD1	.	18	TRBV5-6	TRBJ2-6	CASSLRTGAGSGANVLTF	TGTGCCAGCAGCCTACGGACAGGGGCTGGGTCTGGGGCCAACGTCCTGACTTTC
.	many	14	TRBV20-1	TRBJ1-2	CSAYPQGPNYGYTF	TGCAGTGCCTATCCCCAGGGGCCTAACTATGGCTACACCTTC
TRBD2	few	13	TRBV6-1	TRBJ2-7	CASSRGGVYEQYF	TGTGCCAGCAGTAGGGGAGGGGTCTACGAGCAGTACTTC
.	many	14	TRBV7-9	TRBJ2-1	CASSLGGSLNEQFF	TGTGCCAGCAGCTTAGGAGGGAGCCTCAATGAGCAGTTCTTC
TRBD1	few	15	TRBV10-3	TRBJ2-7	CAISESGTGAYEQYF	TGTGCCATCAGTGAGTCGGGGACAGGGGCATACGAGCAGTACTTC
.	.	10	TRBV29-1	TRBJ2-5	CSAAVETQYF	TGCAGCGCCGCTGTAGAGACCCAGTACTTC
.	.	12	TRBV10-3	TRBJ1-2	CAIKDYLYGYTF	TGTGCCATCAAGGACTATCTCTATGGCTACACCTTC
.	few	15	TRBV12-3/TRBV12-4	TRBJ2-5	CASSFGAYVQETQYF	TGTGCCAGCAGTTTTGGGGCCTATGTCCAAGAGACCCAGTACTTC
.	.	15	TRBV28	TRBJ1-4	CASNQPGLRNEKLFF	TGTGCCAGCAATCAACCGGGCCTCAGAAATGAAAAACTGTTTTTT
.	many	14	TRBV20-1	TRBJ2-5	CSARPAVSQETQYF	TGCAGTGCTCGACCGGCCGTTAGCCAAGAGACCCAGTACTTC
.	few	13	TRBV7-2	TRBJ1-1	CASSLATSREAFF	TGTGCCAGCAGCTTAGCGACTTCGAGGGAAGCTTTCTTT
TRBD1	few	13	TRBV20-1	TRBJ1-1	CSAMTGGNTEAFF	TGCAGTGCTATGACAGGGGGAAACACTGAAGCTTTCTTT
.	many	14	TRBV28	TRBJ2-7	CASRSRPGYYEQYF	TGTGCCAGCAGGTCCCGCCCGGGGTACTACGAGCAGTACTTC